The rows below give T cell receptor beta chains drawn from one sample of a study of blood T cell repertoires in COVID-19. TCRdb's table, derived via immunoSEQ multiplex PCR, lists solely in-frame clones and lacks some. This sample has a few hundred thousand clones; 85% to 90% occur once, and the top ten carry 4% to 4.5%. The sample consisted of peripheral blood. These receptors came from a man aged 45-65 years with acute or convalescent COVID-19. Both conserved end residues are part of each CDR3. The D gene is left open where the match is weak.

d_call: TRBD1; j_call: TRBJ1-2; v_call: TRBV18; cdr3_nt: TGTGCCAGCTCACAGGACAGGACTGTCTATGGCTACACCTTC; cdr3_aa: CASSQDRTVYGYTF
d_call: .; j_call: TRBJ1-2; v_call: TRBV29-1; cdr3_nt: TGCAGCGTTGAATACCGGACTGATTATGGCTACACCTTC; cdr3_aa: CSVEYRTDYGYTF
d_call: .; j_call: TRBJ1-5; v_call: TRBV7-9; cdr3_nt: TGTGCCAGCAGCCGAGACGGGACTTTGCAGCCCCAGCATTTT; cdr3_aa: CASSRDGTLQPQHF
d_call: TRBD2; j_call: TRBJ2-1; v_call: TRBV27; cdr3_nt: TGTGCCAGCAGTTTCCGCCAAGGACTAGCGGGGACAAGCTCCTACAATGAGCAGTTCTTC; cdr3_aa: CASSFRQGLAGTSSYNEQFF
d_call: TRBD1; j_call: TRBJ1-5; v_call: TRBV19; cdr3_nt: TGTGCCAGTAGTAAAGGGGACAGCGATCAGCCCCAGCATTTT; cdr3_aa: CASSKGDSDQPQHF
d_call: .; j_call: TRBJ1-2; v_call: TRBV6-5; cdr3_nt: TGTGCCAGCAACATAGCTAGGGAGGGGCCCTATGGCTACACCTTC; cdr3_aa: CASNIAREGPYGYTF
d_call: .; j_call: TRBJ1-6; v_call: TRBV5-8; cdr3_nt: TGTGCCAGCAGCCCCCGCCAGGGGTCTAATTCACCCCTCCACTTT; cdr3_aa: CASSPRQGSNSPLHF
d_call: TRBD2; j_call: TRBJ2-3; v_call: TRBV7-9; cdr3_nt: TGTGCCAGCAGTCCTAGCGGGGGGGCGGATACGCAGTATTTT; cdr3_aa: CASSPSGGADTQYF
d_call: TRBD1; j_call: TRBJ1-4; v_call: TRBV5-8; cdr3_nt: TGTGCCAGCAGCCCCGGACAGGGGGGATACGAAAAACTGTTTTTT; cdr3_aa: CASSPGQGGYEKLFF
d_call: TRBD1; j_call: TRBJ2-1; v_call: TRBV4-1; cdr3_nt: TGCGCCAGCAGCCACGCATCTGGACAGGGGATCTACAATGAGCAGTTCTTC; cdr3_aa: CASSHASGQGIYNEQFF